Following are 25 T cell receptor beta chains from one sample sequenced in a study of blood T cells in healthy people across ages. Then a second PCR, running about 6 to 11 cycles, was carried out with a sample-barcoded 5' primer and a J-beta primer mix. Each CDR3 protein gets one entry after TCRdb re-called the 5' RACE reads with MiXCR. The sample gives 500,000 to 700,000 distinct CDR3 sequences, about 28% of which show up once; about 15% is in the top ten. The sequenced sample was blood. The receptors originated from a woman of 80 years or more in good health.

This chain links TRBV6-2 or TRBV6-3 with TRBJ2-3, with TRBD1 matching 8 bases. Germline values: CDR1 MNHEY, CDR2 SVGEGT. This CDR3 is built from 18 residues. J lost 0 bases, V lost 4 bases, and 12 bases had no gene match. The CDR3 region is CASSFRDRLLLSTDTQYF. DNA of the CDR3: TGTGCCAGCAGTTTCCGGGACAGGCTGCTCTTAAGCACAGATACGCAGTATTTT.

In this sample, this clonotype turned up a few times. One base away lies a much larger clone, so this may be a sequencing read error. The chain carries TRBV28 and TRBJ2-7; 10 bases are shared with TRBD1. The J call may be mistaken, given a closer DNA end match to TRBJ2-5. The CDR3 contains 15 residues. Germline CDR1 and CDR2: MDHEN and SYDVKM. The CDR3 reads CASSPPTGGKETQYF. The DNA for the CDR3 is TGTGCCAGCAGTCCTCCGACAGGGGGCAAAGAGACCCAGTACTTC.

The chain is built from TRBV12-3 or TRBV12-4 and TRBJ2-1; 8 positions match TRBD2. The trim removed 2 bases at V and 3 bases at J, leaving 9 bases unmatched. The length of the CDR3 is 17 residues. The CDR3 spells CASSLRPGTRDYNEQFF. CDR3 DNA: TGTGCCAGCAGTTTAAGGCCCGGGACTAGGGACTACAATGAGCAGTTCTTC.

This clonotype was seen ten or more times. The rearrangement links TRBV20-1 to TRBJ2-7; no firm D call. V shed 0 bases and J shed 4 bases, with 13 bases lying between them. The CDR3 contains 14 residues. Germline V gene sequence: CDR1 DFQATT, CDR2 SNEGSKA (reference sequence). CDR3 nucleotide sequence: TGCAGTGCTAGAGATTGGCAGAGAGTTTACGAGCAGTACTTC. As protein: CSARDWQRVYEQYF.

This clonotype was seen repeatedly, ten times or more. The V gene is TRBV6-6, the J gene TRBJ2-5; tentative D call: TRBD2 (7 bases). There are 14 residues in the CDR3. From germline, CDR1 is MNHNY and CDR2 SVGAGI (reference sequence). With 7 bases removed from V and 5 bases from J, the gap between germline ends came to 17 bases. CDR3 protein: CASTLSGGGETQYF. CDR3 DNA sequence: TGTGCCAGCACCCTTTCGGGGGGCGGGGAGACCCAGTACTTC.

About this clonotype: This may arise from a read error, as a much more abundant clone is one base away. This CDR3 is CASSLDHRNYNEQFF. CDR3 DNA: TGTGCCAGCAGCTTAGATCACAGGAACTACAATGAGCAGTTCTTC. V is TRBV7-9 and J is TRBJ2-1, with D perhaps matching TRBD1 (5 bases). V lost 1 base and J lost 3, with 10 bases in between. This CDR3 has 15 residues. Germline lookup yields CDR1 SEHNR and CDR2 FQNEAQ (reference sequence).

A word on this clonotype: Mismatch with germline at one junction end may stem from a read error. The DNA for the CDR3 is TGTGCCACCAGTGATTGGGGTCGGGACACGCCGTACACAAATACGCAGTATTTT. It yields the protein CATSDWGRDTPYTNTQYF. The chain is built from TRBV24-1 and TRBJ2-3, with a weak D call TRBD1 (6 bases). Per germline, CDR1 KGHDR and CDR2 SFDVKD. The CDR3 is made up of 18 amino acids.

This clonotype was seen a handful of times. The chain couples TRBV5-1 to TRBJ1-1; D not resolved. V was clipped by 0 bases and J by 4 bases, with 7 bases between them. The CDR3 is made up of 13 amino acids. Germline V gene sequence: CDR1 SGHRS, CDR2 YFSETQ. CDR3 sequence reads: CASSLGQITEAFF. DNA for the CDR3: TGCGCCAGCAGCTTGGGGCAGATCACTGAAGCTTTCTTT.

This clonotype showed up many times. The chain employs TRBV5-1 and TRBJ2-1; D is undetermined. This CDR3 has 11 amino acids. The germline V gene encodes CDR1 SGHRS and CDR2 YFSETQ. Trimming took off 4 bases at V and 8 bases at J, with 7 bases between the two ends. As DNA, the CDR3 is TGCGCCAGCAGCCTAAGCTATGAGCAGTTCTTC. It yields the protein CASSLSYEQFF.

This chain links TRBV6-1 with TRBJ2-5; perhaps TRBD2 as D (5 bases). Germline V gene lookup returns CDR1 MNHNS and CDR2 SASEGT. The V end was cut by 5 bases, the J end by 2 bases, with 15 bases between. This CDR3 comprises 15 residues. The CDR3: CASSRSSGAQETQYF. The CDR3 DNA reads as TGTGCCAGCAGTAGAAGCAGCGGAGCTCAAGAGACCCAGTACTTC.

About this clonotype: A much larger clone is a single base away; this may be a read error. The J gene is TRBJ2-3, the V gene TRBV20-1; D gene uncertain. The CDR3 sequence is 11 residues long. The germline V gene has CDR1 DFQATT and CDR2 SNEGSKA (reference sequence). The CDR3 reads CGASFTDTQYF. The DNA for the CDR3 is TGCGGTGCTAGTTTTACAGATACGCAGTATTTT.

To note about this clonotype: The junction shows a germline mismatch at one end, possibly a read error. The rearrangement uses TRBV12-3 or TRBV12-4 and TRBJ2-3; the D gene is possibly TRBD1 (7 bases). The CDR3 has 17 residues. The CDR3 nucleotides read TGTGCCGGCAGGCGGGGAGCCAACAGGGGTTCGACAGATACGCAGTATTTT. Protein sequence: CAGRRGANRGSTDTQYF.

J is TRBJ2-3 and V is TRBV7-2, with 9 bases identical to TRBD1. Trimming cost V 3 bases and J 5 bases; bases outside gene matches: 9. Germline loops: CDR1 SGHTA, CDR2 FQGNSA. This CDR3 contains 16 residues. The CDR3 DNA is TGTGCCAGCAGCTTGGGACAGGGAAGGAGCGGAGATACGCAGTATTTT. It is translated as CASSLGQGRSGDTQYF.

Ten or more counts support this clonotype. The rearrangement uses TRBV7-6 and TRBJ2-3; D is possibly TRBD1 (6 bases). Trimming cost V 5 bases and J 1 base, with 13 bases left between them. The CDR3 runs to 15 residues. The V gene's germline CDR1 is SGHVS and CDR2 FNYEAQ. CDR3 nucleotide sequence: TGTGCCAGCAGCACACAGGGATTTGGCACAGATACGCAGTATTTT. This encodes CASSTQGFGTDTQYF.

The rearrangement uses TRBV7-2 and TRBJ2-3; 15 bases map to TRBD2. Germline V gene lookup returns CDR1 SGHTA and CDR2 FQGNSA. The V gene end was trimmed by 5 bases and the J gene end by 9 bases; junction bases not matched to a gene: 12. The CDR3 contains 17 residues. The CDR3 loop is CASSLPQGTSGRWTQYF. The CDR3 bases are TGTGCCAGCAGCCTACCCCAGGGGACTAGCGGGAGGTGGACGCAGTATTTT.

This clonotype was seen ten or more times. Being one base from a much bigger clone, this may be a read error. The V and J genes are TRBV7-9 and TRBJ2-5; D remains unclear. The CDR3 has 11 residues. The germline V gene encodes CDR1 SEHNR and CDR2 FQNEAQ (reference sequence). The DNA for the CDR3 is TGTTCCAGCAGCCTCGGGTCTACCCAGTACTTC. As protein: CSSSLGSTQYF.

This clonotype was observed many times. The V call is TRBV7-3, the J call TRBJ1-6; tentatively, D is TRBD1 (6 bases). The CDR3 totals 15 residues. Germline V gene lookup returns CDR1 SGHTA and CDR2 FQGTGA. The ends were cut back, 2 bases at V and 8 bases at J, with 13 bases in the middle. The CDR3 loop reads CASSLGGGWDSPLHF. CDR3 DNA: TGTGCCAGCAGCTTAGGAGGGGGATGGGATTCACCCCTCCACTTT.

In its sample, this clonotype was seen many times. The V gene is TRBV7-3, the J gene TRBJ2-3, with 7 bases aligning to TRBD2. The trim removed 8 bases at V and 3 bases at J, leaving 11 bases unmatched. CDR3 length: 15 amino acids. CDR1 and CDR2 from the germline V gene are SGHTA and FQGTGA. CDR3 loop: CASAGRGDLTDTQYF. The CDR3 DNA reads TGTGCCAGCGCCGGCCGGGGGGATCTAACAGATACGCAGTATTTT.

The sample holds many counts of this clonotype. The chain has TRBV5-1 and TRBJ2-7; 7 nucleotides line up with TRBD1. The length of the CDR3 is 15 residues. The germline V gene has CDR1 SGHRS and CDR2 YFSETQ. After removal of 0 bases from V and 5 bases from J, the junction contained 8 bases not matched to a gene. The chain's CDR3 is CASSLVSGGRDEQYF. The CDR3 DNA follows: TGCGCCAGCAGCTTGGTTTCAGGGGGACGGGACGAGCAGTACTTC.

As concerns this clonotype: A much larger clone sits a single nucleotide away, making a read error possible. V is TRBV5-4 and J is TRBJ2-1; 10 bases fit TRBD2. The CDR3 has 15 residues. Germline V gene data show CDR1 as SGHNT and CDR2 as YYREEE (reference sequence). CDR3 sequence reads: CAGSSPSGGYNEQFF. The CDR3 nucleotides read TGTGCCGGCAGCTCCCCTAGCGGGGGATACAATGAGCAGTTCTTC.

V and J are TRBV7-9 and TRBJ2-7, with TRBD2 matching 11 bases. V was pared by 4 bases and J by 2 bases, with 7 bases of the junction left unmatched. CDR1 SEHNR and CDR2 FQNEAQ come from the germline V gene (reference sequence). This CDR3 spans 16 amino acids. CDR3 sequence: CASSSPLAGGPYEQYF. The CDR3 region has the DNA TGTGCCAGCAGCTCACCTCTAGCGGGAGGACCCTACGAGCAGTACTTC.

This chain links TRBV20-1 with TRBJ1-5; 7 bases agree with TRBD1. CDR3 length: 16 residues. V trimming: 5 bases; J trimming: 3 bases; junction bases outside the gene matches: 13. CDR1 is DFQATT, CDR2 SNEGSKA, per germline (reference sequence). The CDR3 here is CSAATPYDRANQPQHF. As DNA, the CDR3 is TGCAGTGCTGCAACCCCTTACGACAGGGCCAATCAGCCCCAGCATTTT.

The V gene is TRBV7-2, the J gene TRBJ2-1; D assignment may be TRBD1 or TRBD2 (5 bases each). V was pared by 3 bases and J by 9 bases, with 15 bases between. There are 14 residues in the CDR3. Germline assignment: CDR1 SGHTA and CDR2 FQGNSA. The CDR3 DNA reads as TGTGCCAGCAGCTTGGCTAGCTCAAGGGGTGAGCAGTTCTTC. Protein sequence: CASSLASSRGEQFF.

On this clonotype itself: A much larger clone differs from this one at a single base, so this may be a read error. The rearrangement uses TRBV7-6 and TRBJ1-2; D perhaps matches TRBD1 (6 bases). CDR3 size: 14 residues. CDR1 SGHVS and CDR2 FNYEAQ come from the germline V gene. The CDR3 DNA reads TGTACCAGCAGCTTGACGGACAGAAACTATGGCTACACCTTC. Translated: CTSSLTDRNYGYTF.

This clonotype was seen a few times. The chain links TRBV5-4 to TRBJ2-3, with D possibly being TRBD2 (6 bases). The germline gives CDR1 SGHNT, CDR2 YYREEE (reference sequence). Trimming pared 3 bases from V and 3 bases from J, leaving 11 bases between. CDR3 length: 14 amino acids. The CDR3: CASSSRGWTDTQYF. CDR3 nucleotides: TGTGCCAGCAGCTCTCGGGGGTGGACAGATACGCAGTATTTT.